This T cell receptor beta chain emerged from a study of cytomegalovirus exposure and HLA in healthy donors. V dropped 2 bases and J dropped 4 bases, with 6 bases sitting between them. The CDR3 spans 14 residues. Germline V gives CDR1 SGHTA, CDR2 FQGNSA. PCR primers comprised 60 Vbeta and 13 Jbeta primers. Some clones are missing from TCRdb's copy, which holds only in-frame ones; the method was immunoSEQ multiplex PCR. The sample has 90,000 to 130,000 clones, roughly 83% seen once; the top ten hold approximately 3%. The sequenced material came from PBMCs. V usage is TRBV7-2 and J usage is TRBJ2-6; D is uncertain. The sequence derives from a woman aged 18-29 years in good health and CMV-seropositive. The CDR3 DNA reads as TGTGCCAGCAGCTTACGGTCCGGGGCCAACGTCCTGACTTTC. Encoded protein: CASSLRSGANVLTF.